The 21 T cell receptor beta chains below were found in one sample sequenced in a study of cytomegalovirus exposure and HLA in healthy donors. PCR involved 60 Vbeta and 13 Jbeta primers. Sequencing was performed with immunoSEQ multiplex PCR; in TCRdb, only in-frame clones are kept and a portion is missing. The data contain 110,000 or so clones, approximately 80% of them singletons. Sequencing input: PBMCs. The source of these receptors is a man aged 50-59 years in good health and CMV-seropositive.

The chain employs TRBV6-5 and TRBJ2-7; TRBD1 matches 7 bases. From germline, CDR1 is MNHEY and CDR2 SVGAGI. The length of the CDR3 is 15 residues. V gave up 5 bases and J gave up 2 bases; unmatched junction bases: 9. CDR3 region: CASSKRPGQPYEQYF. CDR3 DNA: TGTGCCAGCAGTAAACGCCCGGGACAGCCCTACGAGCAGTACTTC.

The chain employs TRBV5-4 and TRBJ2-3; D is perhaps TRBD1 (5 bases). There are 16 residues in the CDR3. CDR1 is SGHNT and CDR2 is YYREEE in the germline V gene (reference sequence). The V and J ends lost 1 base and 2 bases respectively, with 14 bases between them. CDR3 amino acids: CASSLSGAGPTDTQYF. The CDR3 coding sequence is TGTGCCAGCAGCTTGAGTGGGGCAGGCCCCACAGATACGCAGTATTTT.

In nucleotides, the CDR3 is TGTGCCAGCAGTCTCTGGCCTAACGGGGAGACCCAGTACTTC. Translation gives CASSLWPNGETQYF. The chain recombines TRBV2 with TRBJ2-5; D remains ambiguous. Germline V gene lookup returns CDR1 SNHLY and CDR2 FYNNEI. Trimming took off 5 bases at V and 5 bases at J, with 15 bases between the two ends. The CDR3 is 14 residues long.

The chain recombines TRBV6-5 with TRBJ1-2; 9 positions match TRBD1. The V gene end was trimmed by 10 bases and the J gene end by 3 bases; junction bases not matched to a gene: 3. There are 12 residues in the CDR3. The germline CDR1 and CDR2 sequences are MNHEY and SVGAGI. The CDR3: CATWTGDYGYTF. The CDR3, as DNA: TGTGCCACCTGGACAGGGGACTATGGCTACACCTTC.

The V call is TRBV7-2, the J call TRBJ1-1, with D unclear. This CDR3 spans 14 amino acids. CDR1 and CDR2 (germline): SGHTA, FQGNSA. Trimming cost V 5 bases and J 4 bases, with 14 bases left between them. This CDR3 is CASSQNSHGTEAFF. In nucleotides, the CDR3 is TGTGCCAGCAGCCAGAACAGTCACGGCACTGAAGCTTTCTTT.

V and J are TRBV2 and TRBJ2-6, with a possible D match to TRBD1 (6 bases). The V gene's germline CDR1 is SNHLY and CDR2 FYNNEI. This CDR3 is 16 amino acids long. With 11 bases removed from V and 0 bases from J, the gap between germline ends came to 17 bases. This chain's CDR3 is CASRTGSISGANVLTF. The CDR3 DNA sequence: TGTGCCTCCCGCACAGGGTCGATCTCTGGGGCCAACGTCCTGACTTTC.

The chain couples TRBV30 to TRBJ1-1; unclear D gene. Germline V CDR1 and CDR2: GTSNPN, SVGIG (reference sequence). The CDR3 runs to 15 residues. V lost 1 base to trimming and J lost 1 base, with 13 bases between them. CDR3: CAWSAAPGRNTEAFF. The CDR3 DNA is TGTGCCTGGAGTGCCGCCCCTGGGAGGAACACTGAAGCTTTCTTT.

This clone was detected only once. This rearrangement joins TRBV30 to TRBJ2-6; TRBD1 matches at 11 bases. The germline V gene encodes CDR1 GTSNPN and CDR2 SVGIG (reference sequence). The CDR3 runs 18 residues. With V trimmed by 2 bases and J by 0 bases, 6 bases remained unmatched. In DNA, the CDR3 is TGTGCCTGGAGTCGGGGACAGGGGGTATTCTCTGGGGCCAACGTCCTGACTTTC. Amino acid sequence: CAWSRGQGVFSGANVLTF.

As DNA, the CDR3 is TGTGCCAGCAGCCCCTCCGGGAGGGCAGACTATGGCTACACCTTC. Encoded protein: CASSPSGRADYGYTF. The chain recombines TRBV7-2 with TRBJ1-2; D unclear. This CDR3 has 15 amino acids. Germline-derived CDR1 and CDR2 are SGHTA and FQGNSA. Trimming removed 5 bases from V and 3 bases from J, with 16 bases in between.

V is TRBV7-9 and J is TRBJ2-3; TRBD2 might be the D (7 bases). Germline lookup yields CDR1 SEHNR and CDR2 FQNEAQ (reference sequence). This CDR3 spans 15 amino acids. The ends were cut back, 1 base at V and 4 bases at J, with 12 bases in the middle. This CDR3 is CASSLEGGLADTQYF. The CDR3 coding sequence is TGTGCCAGCAGCTTAGAGGGGGGGCTGGCAGATACGCAGTATTTT.

The chain has TRBV5-4 and TRBJ1-1; D not resolved. Between the trimmed V and J ends, which lost 3 bases and 5 bases, there was a span of 5 bases. The germline V gene encodes CDR1 SGHNT and CDR2 YYREEE (reference sequence). The CDR3 length is 11 residues. CDR3: CASSSYTEAFF. CDR3 DNA: TGTGCCAGCAGCTCCTATACTGAAGCTTTCTTT.

The chain combines TRBV5-1 with TRBJ1-2; no clear D. The CDR3 sequence is 14 residues long. Germline V gene data show CDR1 as SGHRS and CDR2 as YFSETQ. Trimming shortened V by 4 bases and J by 4 bases, and 14 bases separated the two germline ends. CDR3 sequence (DNA): TGCGCCAGCAGCCCCGGATCGGAGGGCTATGGCTACACCTTC. Protein sequence: CASSPGSEGYGYTF. The entire variable domain, with the rest obtained from reference TRBV5-1 and TRBJ1-2, is as follows: KAGVTQTPRYLIKTRGQQVTLSCSPISGHRSVSWYQQTPGQGLQFLFEYFSETQRNKGNFPGRFSGRQFSNSRSEMNVSTLELGDSALYLCASSPGSEGYGYTFGSGTRLTVV.

The chain carries TRBV27 and TRBJ1-5; a weak D match, TRBD1 (5 bases). The V end was cut by 3 bases, the J end by 2 bases, with 11 bases between. Germline values: CDR1 MNHEY, CDR2 SMNVEV (reference sequence). The CDR3 has 15 residues. CDR3 sequence: CASSLAGYGNQPQHF. CDR3 sequence (DNA): TGTGCCAGCAGTTTGGCAGGGTATGGCAATCAGCCCCAGCATTTT.

This clone has a handful of counts. This sequence joins TRBV6-5 and TRBJ1-5; TRBD1 is a possible D gene (6 bases). The CDR3 length is 14 residues. CDR1 is MNHEY and CDR2 is SVGAGI in the germline V gene. V gave up 6 bases and J gave up 6 bases, with 15 bases separating them. The CDR3 DNA is TGTGCCAGCAGCTCACAGGGTGTCCGTCAGCCCCAGCATTTT. Its protein is CASSSQGVRQPQHF.

This clone was seen a few times. The V gene is TRBV10-2, the J gene TRBJ2-1, with D possibly TRBD1 on 6 matching bases. The CDR3 sequence is 14 residues long. Trimming shortened V by 8 bases and J by 5 bases, and 16 bases separated the two germline ends. Germline V CDR1 and CDR2: WSHSY, SAAADI. CDR3 amino acids: CASAQGFSHNEQFF. CDR3 nucleotides: TGCGCCAGCGCTCAGGGGTTCAGCCACAATGAGCAGTTCTTC.

The chain recombines TRBV5-1 with TRBJ1-6; 7 nucleotides agree with TRBD1. The trim removed 1 base at V and 5 bases at J, leaving 9 bases unmatched. The V gene's germline CDR1 is SGHRS and CDR2 YFSETQ. This CDR3 has 17 residues. The CDR3 DNA sequence: TGCGCCAGCAGCTTGTGGTTAACAGGGGTAAATAATTCACCCCTCCACTTT. Amino acid sequence: CASSLWLTGVNNSPLHF.

The chain employs TRBV2 and TRBJ2-7, with 8 nucleotides matching TRBD2. V gave up 2 bases and J gave up 0 bases; unmatched junction bases: 12. Germline V CDR1 and CDR2: SNHLY, FYNNEI. The CDR3 runs 18 residues. The CDR3 bases are TGTGCCAGCAGTGAACGTAGGAGCGGGGGCGCGAGCTCCTACGAGCAGTACTTC. Its translation is CASSERRSGGASSYEQYF.

V is TRBV30 and J is TRBJ1-5, with D unclear. Germline loops: CDR1 GTSNPN, CDR2 SVGIG (reference sequence). The CDR3 extends over 14 amino acids. The V end lost 2 bases, the J end lost 4 bases, and 12 bases lay between the germline ends. CDR3 nucleotides: TGTGCCTGGAGTAGAGGGAGGAGTAATCAGCCCCAGCATTTT. Residues: CAWSRGRSNQPQHF.

This clone was seen only a few times. V gene TRBV12-2 combines with J gene TRBJ1-2. TRBV12-2 is marked as a pseudogene. CDR3 length: 15 amino acids. CDR3 sequence (DNA): TGTGCAAGTCGCTTAGTCGGTAGGGAGGTCTATGGCTACACCTTC. Encoded protein: CASRLVGREVYGYTF.

The table lists this clone with a few counts. Other nucleotide sequences in the sample specify the same CDR3. The rearrangement uses TRBV7-2 and TRBJ2-7; D unclear. The length of the CDR3 is 12 residues. Germline CDR1 and CDR2: SGHTA and FQGNSA. Trimming stripped 5 bases from V and 0 bases from J, with 5 bases between. CDR3 region: CASSPSSYEQYF. The CDR3, as DNA: TGTGCCAGCAGCCCCAGCTCCTACGAGCAGTACTTC.

CDR3 residues: CASSLDGRGNTIYF. CDR3 bases: TGTGCCAGCAGCTTGGATGGGAGAGGAAACACCATATATTTT. The chain joins TRBV5-6 to TRBJ1-3; D not certain. CDR3 length: 14 amino acids. V was trimmed by 0 bases and J by 4 bases, leaving 8 bases between them. Germline values: CDR1 SGHDT, CDR2 YYEEEE.